The text below deals with one T cell receptor beta chain. Patients at the Seattle site were enrolled during active infection and followed longitudinally. This sample was included in a study of blood T cell repertoires in COVID-19. As for the study in general: The United States, Italy and Spain supplied acute and convalescent COVID-19 samples.

Original processing methods: Reference gene primer amplification gave nucleated cell count estimates. Profiling relied on immunoSEQ multiplex PCR, and the TCRdb table lists in-frame clones only, not all of them. The V and J calls and clone size are taken from that table; D and trimming were inferred from the DNA. This table holds fewer than 200,000 clones, 70% to 90% found once. The trim removed 9 bases at V and 5 bases at J, leaving 11 bases unmatched. Per the germline V gene, CDR1 is SGHRS and CDR2 is YFSETQ. The CDR3 runs to 14 residues. V gene TRBV5-1 combines with J gene TRBJ1-1, with TRBD1 matching 9 bases. This TCR was recovered from a woman in her fifties or sixties with COVID-19, enrolled during active disease. Sequencing used peripheral blood. The CDR3 here is CATRFGTGYTEAFF. In DNA, the CDR3 is TGCGCCACCAGGTTTGGGACAGGGTATACTGAAGCTTTCTTT.